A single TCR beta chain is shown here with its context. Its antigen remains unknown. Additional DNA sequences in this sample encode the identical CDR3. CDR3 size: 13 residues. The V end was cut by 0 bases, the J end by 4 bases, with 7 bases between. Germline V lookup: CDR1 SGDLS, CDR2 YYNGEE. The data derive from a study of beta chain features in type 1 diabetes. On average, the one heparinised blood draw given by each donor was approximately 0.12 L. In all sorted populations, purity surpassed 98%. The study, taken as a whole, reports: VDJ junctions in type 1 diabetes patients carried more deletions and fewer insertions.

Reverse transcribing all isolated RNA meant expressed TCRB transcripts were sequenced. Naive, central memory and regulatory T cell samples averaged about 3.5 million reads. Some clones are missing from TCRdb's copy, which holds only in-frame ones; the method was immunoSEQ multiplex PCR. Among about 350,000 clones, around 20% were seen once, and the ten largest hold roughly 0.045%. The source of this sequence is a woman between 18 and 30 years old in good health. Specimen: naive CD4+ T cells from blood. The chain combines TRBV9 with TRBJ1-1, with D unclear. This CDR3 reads CASSVEEGTEAFF. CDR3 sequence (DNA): TGTGCCAGCAGCGTAGAAGAGGGCACTGAAGCTTTCTTT.